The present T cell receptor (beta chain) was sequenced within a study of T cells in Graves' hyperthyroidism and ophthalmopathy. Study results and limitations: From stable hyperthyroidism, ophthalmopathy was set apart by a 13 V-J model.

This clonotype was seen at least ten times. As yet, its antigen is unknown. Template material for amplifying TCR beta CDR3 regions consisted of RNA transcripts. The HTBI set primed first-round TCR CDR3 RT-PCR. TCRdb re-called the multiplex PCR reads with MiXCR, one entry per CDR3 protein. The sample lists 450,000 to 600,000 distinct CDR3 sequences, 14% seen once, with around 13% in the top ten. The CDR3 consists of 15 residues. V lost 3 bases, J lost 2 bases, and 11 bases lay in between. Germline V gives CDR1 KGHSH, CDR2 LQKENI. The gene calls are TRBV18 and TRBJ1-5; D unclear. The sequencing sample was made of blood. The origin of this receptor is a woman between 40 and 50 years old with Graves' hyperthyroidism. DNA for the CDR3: TGTGCCAGCTCACCCGCAGCCGGAGGCAATCAGCCCCAGCATTTT. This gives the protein CASSPAAGGNQPQHF.